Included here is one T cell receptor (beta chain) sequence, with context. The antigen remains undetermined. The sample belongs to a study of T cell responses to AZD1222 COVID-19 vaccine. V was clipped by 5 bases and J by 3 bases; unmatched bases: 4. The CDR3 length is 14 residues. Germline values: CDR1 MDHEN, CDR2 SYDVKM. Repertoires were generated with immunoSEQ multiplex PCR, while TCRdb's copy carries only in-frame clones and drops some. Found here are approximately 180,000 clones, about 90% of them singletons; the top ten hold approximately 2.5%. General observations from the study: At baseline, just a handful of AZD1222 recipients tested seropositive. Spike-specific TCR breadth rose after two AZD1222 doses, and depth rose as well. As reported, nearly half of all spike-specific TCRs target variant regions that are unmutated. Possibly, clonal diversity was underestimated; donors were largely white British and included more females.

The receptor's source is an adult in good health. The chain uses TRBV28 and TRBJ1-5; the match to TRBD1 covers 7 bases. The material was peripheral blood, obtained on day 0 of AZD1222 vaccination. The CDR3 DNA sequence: TGTGCCAGCAGTGCGGGACAGCTCAATCAGCCCCAGCATTTT. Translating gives CASSAGQLNQPQHF. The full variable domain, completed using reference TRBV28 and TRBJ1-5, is DVKVTQSSRYLVKRTGEKVFLECVQDMDHENMFWYRQDPGLGLRLIYFSYDVKMKEKGDIPEGYSVSREKKERFSLILESASTNQTSMYLCASSAGQLNQPQHFGDGTRLSIL.